One and the same sample provided the 18 T cell receptor beta chains below, sequenced in a study of blood T cell repertoires in COVID-19. Clones were read by immunoSEQ multiplex PCR, and TCRdb kept only the in-frame ones, dropping some. Of some 240,000 clones listed, about four fifths were seen once; the top ten hold roughly 9.6%. Sequencing used peripheral blood. All receptors come from a woman of 80 years or more with acute or convalescent COVID-19.

This clone was detected only a few times. The chain links TRBV29-1 to TRBJ2-1, with TRBD2 as a possible D gene (6 bases). The CDR3 contains 13 residues. Germline V gene sequence: CDR1 SQVTM, CDR2 ANQGSEA. The V end was cut by 4 bases, the J end by 2 bases, with 9 bases between. For the CDR3, the DNA is TGCAGCGTTGTTCCGGGGGCCTACAATGAGCAGTTCTTC. This translates into CSVVPGAYNEQFF.

The chain has TRBV30 and TRBJ1-5; TRBD1 is a possible D gene (6 bases). The CDR3 has 14 residues. The germline gives CDR1 GTSNPN, CDR2 SVGIG (reference sequence). Trimming pared 2 bases from V and 9 bases from J, leaving 17 bases between. The CDR3 DNA is TGTGCCTGGAGTCCCCGGGGAGGGGGTACGCCCCAGCATTTT. Protein product: CAWSPRGGGTPQHF.

This clone was seen only once. V usage is TRBV10-2 and J usage is TRBJ2-1; 10 bases align to TRBD2. Trimming removed 2 bases from V and 6 bases from J; junction bases left unmatched: 4. From germline, CDR1 is WSHSY and CDR2 SAAADI. This CDR3 is 15 amino acids long. The CDR3 sequence: CASSESSGGSNEQFF. The CDR3 coding sequence is TGCGCCAGCAGTGAGAGTAGCGGGGGGTCCAATGAGCAGTTCTTC.

V usage is TRBV19 and J usage is TRBJ1-5; 11 nucleotides line up with TRBD1. The CDR3 sequence is 14 residues long. Germline assignment: CDR1 LNHDA and CDR2 SQIVND (reference sequence). V lost 4 bases to trimming and J lost 6 bases; unmatched junction nucleotides: 2. CDR3 coding DNA: TGTGCCAGTAGTAGGGACAGGGGGATTCAGCCCCAGCATTTT. It specifies CASSRDRGIQPQHF.

V is TRBV12-3 or TRBV12-4 and J is TRBJ2-2, with D possibly matching TRBD2 (6 bases). The CDR3 is 13 amino acids. V was pared by 7 bases and J by 5 bases, with 11 bases between. Here the CDR3 reads CASTAGQTGELFF. CDR3 sequence (DNA): TGTGCCAGCACCGCGGGGCAGACCGGGGAGCTGTTTTTT.

This chain uses TRBV12-3 or TRBV12-4 with TRBJ1-5; D is ambiguous. The CDR3 has 12 amino acids. Trimming left V 6 bases short and J 4 bases short, with 7 bases between. The CDR3 DNA follows: TGTGCCAGCAGGGGCGTTAATCAGCCCCAGCATTTT. It is translated as CASRGVNQPQHF.

The genes are TRBV30 and TRBJ2-7; D perhaps matches TRBD2 (7 bases). Germline CDR1 reads GTSNPN; CDR2 reads SVGIG (reference sequence). The CDR3 contains 16 residues. Trimming removed 3 bases from V and 1 base from J, with 19 bases in between. CDR3 nucleotide sequence: TGTGCCTGGAGCCGGGTGCGGGGGCAGCCATCCTACGAGCAGTACTTC. It is translated as CAWSRVRGQPSYEQYF.

J is TRBJ1-2 and V is TRBV4-1, with D uncertain. CDR3 size: 14 residues. Germline assignment: CDR1 MGHRA and CDR2 YSYEKL. V was cut by 0 bases and J by 8 bases, with 13 bases left in between. The CDR3 here is CASSQDPPSRGYTF. The CDR3, as DNA: TGCGCCAGCAGCCAAGATCCACCTTCGCGGGGCTACACCTTC.

This clone was observed a handful of times. The chain has TRBV7-2 and TRBJ2-7, with D perhaps TRBD2 (5 bases). Germline lookup yields CDR1 SGHTA and CDR2 FQGNSA. This CDR3 comprises 15 residues. Deletions cut 3 bases from V and 0 bases from J, with 12 bases between. The CDR3 DNA follows: TGTGCCAGCAGCTTCGTTACGGGAATCTCCTACGAGCAGTACTTC. It specifies CASSFVTGISYEQYF.

The genes are TRBV11-2 and TRBJ2-1; tentative D call: TRBD1 (6 bases). Between the trimmed V and J ends, which lost 5 bases and 9 bases, there was a span of 20 bases. The germline V gene has CDR1 SGHAT and CDR2 FQNNGV. The CDR3 is made up of 15 amino acids. The CDR3 sequence: CASSLGTKPSGEQFF. The DNA of the CDR3 is TGTGCCAGCAGCCTCGGGACAAAACCTTCGGGTGAGCAGTTCTTC.

The chain couples TRBV5-1 to TRBJ2-1, with D tentatively TRBD2 (6 bases). Trimming removed 1 base at V and 3 bases at J, with 8 bases between. Per germline, CDR1 SGHRS and CDR2 YFSETQ. The CDR3 has 14 amino acids. For the CDR3, the DNA is TGCGCCAGCAGCTTGTGGGGGGTCTACAATGAGCAGTTCTTC. Amino acid sequence: CASSLWGVYNEQFF.

Of note for this clone: The sample contains more than one DNA sequence encoding this CDR3. The chain recombines TRBV28 with TRBJ1-2; D ambiguous. Germline V gives CDR1 MDHEN, CDR2 SYDVKM. The V end was cut by 4 bases, the J end by 5 bases, with 5 bases between. This CDR3 contains 11 residues. The CDR3, as DNA: TGTGCCAGCAGTTCGTCGTATGGCTACACCTTC. This sequence encodes CASSSSYGYTF.

V gene TRBV7-3 combines with J gene TRBJ2-3; 7 bases map to TRBD2. Per germline, CDR1 SGHTA and CDR2 FQGTGA. The CDR3 spans 14 residues. The J segment lost 2 bases and the V segment lost 3 bases, leaving 2 bases of the junction unmatched. CDR3 in DNA: TGTGCCAGCAGCTTTCGGGGGGACACAGATACGCAGTATTTT. Translation gives CASSFRGDTDTQYF.

The rearrangement links TRBV3-1 (or the pseudogene TRBV3-2) to TRBJ2-1; TRBD2 is a possible D gene (6 bases). This CDR3 is built from 15 residues. V gave up 1 base and J gave up 6 bases, with 13 bases separating them. CDR1 is LGHDT, CDR2 YNNKEL, per germline (reference sequence). The CDR3 DNA reads TGTGCCAGCAGCCAAGGAACGGGGGTAGGCAATGAGCAGTTCTTC. As protein: CASSQGTGVGNEQFF.

The genes are TRBV6-5 and TRBJ1-6; unclear D gene. The V end lost 7 bases, the J end lost 7 bases, and 11 bases lay between the germline ends. The germline V gene encodes CDR1 MNHEY and CDR2 SVGAGI. This CDR3 comprises 13 residues. The CDR3 DNA sequence: TGTGCCAGCACCGAAGGCAGGAATTCACCCCTCCACTTT. As protein: CASTEGRNSPLHF.

Concerning this clone: The same CDR3 is also encoded by other DNA sequences in this sample. V usage is TRBV5-6 and J usage is TRBJ1-6; 9 bases align to TRBD1. The CDR3 loop spans 14 amino acids. V was clipped by 4 bases and J by 9 bases; unmatched bases: 5. The germline V gene encodes CDR1 SGHDT and CDR2 YYEEEE. This CDR3 reads CASSPGQGTSPLHF. The CDR3 DNA reads as TGTGCCAGCAGCCCTGGACAGGGGACTTCACCCCTCCACTTT.

The chain joins TRBV9 to TRBJ2-5, with 9 positions matching TRBD1. The CDR3 consists of 15 residues. Trimming took 3 bases from V and 4 from J; bases not matched to a gene: 7. From germline, CDR1 is SGDLS and CDR2 YYNGEE. Here the CDR3 DNA reads TGTGCCAGCAGCGGAGGGACAGGGATTGGAGAGACCCAGTACTTC. Protein sequence: CASSGGTGIGETQYF. Variable domain in full (rest from reference TRBV9 and TRBJ2-5): DSGVTQTPKHLITATGQRVTLRCSPRSGDLSVYWYQQSLDQGLQFLIQYYNGEERAKGNILERFSAQQFPDLHSELNLSSLELGDSALYFCASSGGTGIGETQYFGPGTRLLVL.

The V gene is TRBV28, the J gene TRBJ1-1, with D uncertain. The CDR3 has 12 residues. Trimming removed 2 bases from V and 4 bases from J, with 5 bases in between. Germline lookup yields CDR1 MDHEN and CDR2 SYDVKM. CDR3 protein: CASSLGRTEAFF. CDR3 DNA sequence: TGTGCCAGCAGTTTAGGCCGCACTGAAGCTTTCTTT.